These 19 T cell receptor beta chains came from one sample sequenced in a study of shared clonotypes between healthy human individuals. Profiling relied on immunoSEQ multiplex PCR, and the TCRdb table lists in-frame clones only, not all of them. Found here are a few million clones, roughly 92% of them singletons; the top ten hold 0.13% to 0.15%. Specimen: naive CD4+ T cells sorted from blood. Noted subset: CD45RA+ positively selected. Source of these receptors: a man between 18 and 29 years old in good health.

V gene TRBV5-6 combines with J gene TRBJ2-3, with a weak D call TRBD1 (6 bases). CDR1 is SGHDT, CDR2 YYEEEE, per germline. The CDR3 has 15 residues. V was shortened by 0 bases and J by 1 base, with 9 bases between the two germline ends. CDR3 loop: CASSLDREGTDTQYF. Written as DNA, the CDR3 is TGTGCCAGCAGCTTGGACAGGGAAGGCACAGATACGCAGTATTTT.

A note on this clone: The identical CDR3 is also encoded by other nucleotide sequences in the sample. The gene calls are TRBV6-6 and TRBJ1-3, with D unresolved. This CDR3 contains 15 residues. CDR1 is MNHNY and CDR2 is SVGAGI in the germline V gene (reference sequence). V dropped 0 bases and J dropped 1 base, with 7 bases sitting between them. The CDR3 sequence: CASSYSTVSGNTIYF. The CDR3, as DNA: TGTGCCAGCAGTTACTCGACCGTTTCTGGAAACACCATATATTTT.

This chain joins TRBV5-6 and TRBJ1-1; 8 bases align to TRBD1. CDR1 and CDR2 from the germline V gene are SGHDT and YYEEEE. The J segment lost 5 bases and the V segment lost 2 bases, leaving 8 bases of the junction unmatched. The CDR3 covers 15 residues. The CDR3 loop is CASSFSGRGRTEAFF. CDR3 sequence (DNA): TGTGCCAGCAGCTTCAGTGGCAGGGGGCGGACTGAAGCTTTCTTT.

The V gene is TRBV5-1, the J gene TRBJ2-7; possible D gene TRBD2, 5 bases. Germline V gives CDR1 SGHRS, CDR2 YFSETQ. This CDR3 has 14 amino acids. V lost 5 bases, J lost 0 bases, and 12 bases lay in between. The chain's CDR3 is CASSEGPSSYEQYF. The CDR3 DNA sequence: TGCGCCAGCAGTGAGGGTCCTAGCTCCTACGAGCAGTACTTC.

This chain uses TRBV29-1 with TRBJ1-1; a possible D gene is TRBD1 (6 bases). V gave up 7 bases and J gave up 1 base, with 13 bases separating them. Germline CDR1 is SQVTM and CDR2 is ANQGSEA. The CDR3 extends over 13 amino acids. CDR3 loop: CSGTETANTEAFF. The CDR3 DNA follows: TGCAGCGGGACAGAGACCGCGAACACTGAAGCTTTCTTT. The full variable domain, in which reference TRBV29-1 and TRBJ1-1 provide the parts outside the CDR3, is SAVISQKPSRDICQRGTSLTIQCQVDSQVTMMFWYRQQPGQSLTLIATANQGSEATYESGFVIDKFPISRPNLTFSTLTVSNMSPEDSSIYLCSGTETANTEAFFGQGTRLTVV.

The chain joins TRBV5-5 to TRBJ2-3; D may correspond to TRBD1 or TRBD2 (5 bases each). V was pared by 1 base and J by 1 base, with 7 bases between. The CDR3 consists of 14 residues. Germline lookup yields CDR1 SGHKS and CDR2 YYEKEE (reference sequence). The CDR3 region is CASSLLGGTDTQYF. CDR3 DNA sequence: TGTGCCAGCAGCTTGTTGGGGGGCACAGATACGCAGTATTTT.

The rearrangement uses TRBV5-4 and TRBJ2-5, with D possibly matching TRBD2 (6 bases). The V end lost 3 bases, the J end lost 5 bases, and 26 bases lay between the germline ends. This CDR3 has 18 residues. Germline lookup yields CDR1 SGHNT and CDR2 YYREEE (reference sequence). The CDR3 DNA is TGTGCCAGCAGCTCGGGAGAGGGATGGAAACCCACCAAGGAGACCCAGTACTTC. Its protein is CASSSGEGWKPTKETQYF.

The table lists this clone with a count of one. This rearrangement joins TRBV11-2 to TRBJ1-5; no clear D. CDR1 is SGHAT and CDR2 is FQNNGV in the germline V gene. CDR3 length equals 12 residues. Between the trimmed V and J ends, which lost 5 bases and 8 bases, there was a span of 10 bases. CDR3 sequence (DNA): TGTGCCAGCAGCACGAATCTGGAGCCCCAGCATTTT. Translation gives CASSTNLEPQHF.

V is TRBV7-2 and J is TRBJ2-5; 16 nucleotides agree with TRBD2. The V segment lost 5 bases and the J segment 3 bases; nucleotides outside the gene matches: 12. CDR1 and CDR2 (germline): SGHTA, FQGNSA. The CDR3 is 19 residues long. CDR3 sequence: CASSRQGLAGGRGKETQYF. The CDR3 coding sequence is TGTGCCAGCAGCCGACAGGGACTAGCGGGGGGGCGTGGCAAAGAGACCCAGTACTTC.

This chain links TRBV7-9 with TRBJ2-3; a weak D match, TRBD1 (6 bases). Germline V gene data show CDR1 as SEHNR and CDR2 as FQNEAQ (reference sequence). Deletions cut 6 bases from V and 2 bases from J, with 15 bases between. CDR3 length: 15 residues. The CDR3 DNA is TGTGCCAGCAGTAGTTCTGGGGGCTTCACAGATACGCAGTATTTT. Protein product: CASSSSGGFTDTQYF.

The CDR3 reads CSHRLAGGVEQFF. The CDR3 region has the DNA TGCAGCCATCGCCTAGCGGGGGGGGTTGAGCAGTTCTTC. V is TRBV29-1 and J is TRBJ2-1; 12 bases agree with TRBD2. The germline V gene has CDR1 SQVTM and CDR2 ANQGSEA. This CDR3 contains 13 residues. Trimming cost V 8 bases and J 9 bases; bases outside gene matches: 8.

This sequence joins TRBV4-1 and TRBJ2-5; 12 bases fit TRBD2. The CDR3 covers 18 residues. The V and J ends lost 2 bases and 1 base, in that order; junction bases with no gene match: 8. CDR1 is MGHRA, CDR2 YSYEKL, per germline. CDR3 sequence reads: CASSQSSGGLAGQETQYF. The CDR3 nucleotides read TGCGCCAGCAGCCAATCCTCCGGGGGACTAGCGGGCCAAGAGACCCAGTACTTC.

This CDR3 is CASSEVGVGGSNQPQHF. The CDR3 coding sequence is TGTGCCAGCAGTGAAGTGGGGGTCGGGGGTAGCAATCAGCCCCAGCATTTT. The chain uses TRBV6-1 and TRBJ1-5, with a weak D call TRBD1 (5 bases). This CDR3 comprises 17 residues. V was trimmed by 1 base and J by 0 bases, leaving 13 bases between them. Germline V gene data show CDR1 as MNHNS and CDR2 as SASEGT.

This clone is a singleton in its sample. This chain links TRBV2 with TRBJ1-1, with D perhaps matching TRBD1 (6 bases). CDR1 and CDR2 from the germline V gene are SNHLY and FYNNEI. Deletions cut 10 bases from V and 0 bases from J, with 15 bases between. This CDR3 is built from 14 residues. The CDR3 nucleotides read TGTGCCAATCCTAAGGGGGGTATGAACACTGAAGCTTTCTTT. Its translation: CANPKGGMNTEAFF.

The V and J genes are TRBV5-1 and TRBJ1-2; D may be TRBD1 (5 bases). The CDR3 has 15 amino acids. From germline, CDR1 is SGHRS and CDR2 YFSETQ. Trimming removed 0 bases from V and 2 bases from J, with 11 bases in between. As DNA, the CDR3 is TGCGCCAGCAGCTTGGCCCTGGGGCCCAACTATGGCTACACCTTC. Protein: CASSLALGPNYGYTF.

Remarks on this clone: Other DNA sequences in this sample translate to the same CDR3. CDR3 coding DNA: TGCGCCAGCAGCTTGGGACAGGGAAACAATCAGCCCCAGCATTTT. This sequence encodes CASSLGQGNNQPQHF. The V and J genes are TRBV5-1 and TRBJ1-5; 7 bases fit TRBD1. This CDR3 has 15 residues. Germline V gives CDR1 SGHRS, CDR2 YFSETQ. Losses at the gene ends were 0 bases for V and 3 bases for J; bases not matched to a gene: 3.

For the CDR3, the DNA is TGTGCCAGCAGCCTACCGGGACTAGAAACCTACGAGCAGTACTTC. Protein product: CASSLPGLETYEQYF. The chain combines TRBV5-4 with TRBJ2-7; 8 positions match TRBD2. Germline CDR1 is SGHNT and CDR2 is YYREEE (reference sequence). The length of the CDR3 is 15 residues. V gave up 4 bases and J gave up 2 bases; unmatched junction bases: 8. The variable domain in full, with the rest retrieved from reference TRBV5-4 and TRBJ2-7, is ETGVTQSPTHLIKTRGQQVTLRCSSQSGHNTVSWYQQALGQGPQFIFQYYREEENGRGNFPPRFSGLQFPNYSSELNVNALELDDSALYLCASSLPGLETYEQYFGPGTRLTVT.

The CDR3 loop is CASNTLGYNSPLHF. The CDR3 DNA follows: TGTGCCAGCAATACCCTTGGCTATAATTCACCCCTCCACTTT. The chain couples TRBV2 to TRBJ1-6; D ambiguous. V dropped 7 bases and J dropped 3 bases, with 10 bases sitting between them. This CDR3 has 14 residues. Germline lookup yields CDR1 SNHLY and CDR2 FYNNEI.

This rearrangement joins TRBV7-8 to TRBJ2-1; TRBD2 might be the D (5 bases). The germline V gene has CDR1 SGHVS and CDR2 FQNEAQ. With 1 base removed from V and 9 bases from J, the gap between germline ends came to 13 bases. The length of the CDR3 is 14 residues. CDR3 bases: TGTGCCAGCAGCTTAGAGAGGATACGGGGTGAGCAGTTCTTC. As protein: CASSLERIRGEQFF.